This T cell receptor beta chain originates from a study of radiotherapy plus CTLA-4 blockade in lung cancer. Study as a whole: Across the patients, objective responses occurred in approximately 20%, and disease control in just over 30%. Whole-study results and caveats: Clones of tumor-derived TCRs expanded in blood after radiotherapy plus ipilimumab. Response was reportedly best predicted by early blood T cell clone dynamics, with interferon-beta.

Sequencing used immunoSEQ multiplex PCR; TCRdb keeps in-frame clones, though not all of them. The data show about 51,000 clones, 70% to 80% seen once. The V gene's germline CDR1 is SGHVS and CDR2 FQNEAQ. This CDR3 region has 15 residues. Between the trimmed V and J ends, which lost 4 bases and 3 bases, there was a span of 12 bases. In chemo-refractory metastatic non-small-cell lung cancer, patients got ipilimumab CTLA-4 blockade together with focal radiation. With respect to this clone: Antigen specificity is unknown.

The material sequenced was peripheral blood, taken from a patient treated with radiotherapy plus ipilimumab. The sequence derives from a human donor with non-small cell lung cancer who had a complete response to radiotherapy plus ipilimumab. The gene calls are TRBV7-8 and TRBJ2-2; D perhaps matches TRBD2 (6 bases). CDR3 in DNA: TGTGCCAGCAGCTCCAAGCGGGTTCACACCGGGGAGCTGTTTTTT. Amino acids: CASSSKRVHTGELFF.